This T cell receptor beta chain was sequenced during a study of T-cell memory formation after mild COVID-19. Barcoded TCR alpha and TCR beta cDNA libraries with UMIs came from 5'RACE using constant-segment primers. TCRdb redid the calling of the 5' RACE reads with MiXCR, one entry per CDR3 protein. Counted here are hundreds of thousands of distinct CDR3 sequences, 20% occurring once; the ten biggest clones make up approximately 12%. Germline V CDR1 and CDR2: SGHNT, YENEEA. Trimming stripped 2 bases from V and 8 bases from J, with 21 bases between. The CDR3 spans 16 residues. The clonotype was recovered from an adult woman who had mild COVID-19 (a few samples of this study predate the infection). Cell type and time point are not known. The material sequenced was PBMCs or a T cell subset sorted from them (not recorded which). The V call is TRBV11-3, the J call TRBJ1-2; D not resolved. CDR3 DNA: TGTGCCAGCAGCTTATCCTCCAACCCAGTCCCACAGGGCTACACCTTC. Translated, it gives CASSLSSNPVPQGYTF.